This T cell receptor (beta chain) was found in a study of CD8 T cells in Susac syndrome. The CDR3 is made up of 11 amino acids. Germline CDR1 DFQATT, CDR2 SNEGSKA (reference sequence). V was shortened by 0 bases and J by 6 bases, with 5 bases between the two germline ends. In blood CD8+ and CD4+ T cells, TCR beta underwent sequencing. TEMRA cells were FACS-enriched, and CD8+ and CD4+ T cells were isolated negatively. With random hexamers, roughly 0.45 to 1 ug RNA was reverse transcribed. TCR beta CDR3 was amplified by immunoSEQ multiplex PCR. This amplification extended across 54 Vbeta and 13 Jbeta segments. TCRdb passed the immunoSEQ multiplex PCR reads through MiXCR, listing each CDR3 protein once. Of hundreds of thousands of distinct CDR3 sequences in the sample, 70% to 90% were seen once.

The genes are TRBV20-1 and TRBJ2-5; D unresolved. Sequencing was carried out using CD8+ T cells from PBMCs. The receptor's source is a human donor with multiple sclerosis. CDR3 region: CSARDLQTQYF. The CDR3 DNA reads as TGCAGTGCTAGAGATCTTCAGACCCAGTACTTC.